This note documents a single T cell receptor beta chain sequence. It lacks a known antigen. No clone much larger than this one lies a single base away; base qualities are absent. Moderately to severely active disease, a Clinical Activity Score of at least 3, a NOSPECS grade of at least 4, and a duration under 3 months were present in ophthalmopathy patients. Any patient with an uncontrolled infection, another autoimmune disease, pregnancy or lactation was excluded. Diagnoses relied on clinical symptoms, serum thyroxine and TRAb, thyroid ultrasound and orbital computed tomography. PBMCs were isolated from 7.5 to 10 ml of fresh peripheral blood by Ficoll-Paque density gradient centrifugation. Trizol reagent was used to extract total RNA, and RNA quality was then checked on an Agilent 2100 Bioanalyzer. This sample is drawn from a study of T cells in Graves' hyperthyroidism and ophthalmopathy (dated by TCRdb to between 2018 and 2021). Context from the whole study: Peripheral blood samples were taken at the time of initial diagnosis, prior to any treatment. Following sampling, methimazole starting at 30 mg daily was given to hyperthyroidism patients, and high-dose intravenous methylprednisolone was given to ophthalmopathy patients. To identify distinguishing TCR V-J signatures, a discovery cohort of around 100 patients was used, comprising 43 with Graves' ophthalmopathy and 55 to 65 with stable Graves' hyperthyroidism. Whether ophthalmopathy could be predicted prospectively was tested in an independent validation cohort made up of under 20 hyperthyroidism patients plus 17 patients who later progressed to ophthalmopathy. The 75 to 100 discovery patients were divided at random into training and test sets in a 7:3 ratio. Thyroid tissue and blood T-cell repertoires from six Graves' hyperthyroidism patients were also compared in the study. The paper describes TCR Vbeta CDR3 sequencing of fewer than 150 peripheral blood samples, made up of 43 ophthalmopathy patients, 70 to 80 hyperthyroidism patients and about 17 progressor patients.

The CDR3 goes from the cysteine to the phenylalanine over 12 residues. Here the CDR3 DNA is all that survives: 36 bases in frame from base 1. CDR1 and CDR2, per the germline V gene, are SQVTM and ANQGSEA. Trimming removed 2 bases from V and 1 base from J, leaving 5 bases between the germline ends. What the authors observed across the whole study: In validation, the model predicted progression to ophthalmopathy with roughly 66% sensitivity and around 72% specificity, a median of 6.5 months before onset. No statistical method was used to fix the sample size in advance, and group allocation was not hidden from the investigators. A 13 V-J signature model separated ophthalmopathy from stable hyperthyroidism, with around 91% sensitivity and 81.08% specificity in cross-validation and 80%/75% in testing. Most expanded thyroid clonotypes (frequency above 0.001) were also detected in blood, a finding suggesting that blood repertoires may reflect thyroid immune responses.

Amplification of TCR beta CDR3 regions was carried out from RNA transcripts. For the first round of RT-PCR on the TCR CDR3, the HTBI primer set was used together with the Qiagen OneStep RT-PCR kit. Libraries were constructed in a second round of multiplex PCR, after which size selection and purification were performed. Sequencing of the libraries was done on an Illumina HiSeq2000 using paired-end 100 bp reads. The original methods were these. SOAPnuke was used to process the raw data, removing reads that contained adapters or uncalled bases, had a mean Phred below 15, or lacked an exact match to the constant primer or identifier. COPE v1.2.5 was used to merge high-quality paired reads, and clonotypes were defined as unique nucleotide sequences. Clonotypes were aligned to IMGT TRBV, TRBD and TRBJ reference segments using MiTCR v1.1. The analysis was restricted to V-J combinations with a frequency above 0.0001, which together covered 99.2% of the repertoires. The TCS score was defined as the ratio of F50 (clonal expansion) to E x V (chaos), calculated using BLOSUM62-based TCRdist between CDR3 peptides within each V-J. Welch's t-statistics and random forest reduced roughly 540 V-J features to 13, which were used in a naive Bayes classifier (R e1071). Clones were called with MiXCR by TCRdb after fastp trimmed the public reads at Q25, and only in-frame beta chains were retained. Each CDR3 protein appears once, grouped with its most common genes and DNA. The V and J calls were not made by the authors but by TCRdb's processing. The sample table contains hundreds of thousands of distinct CDR3 sequences; only one count was recorded for roughly 14% of them. The ten top clones hold roughly an eighth of the sample.

The chain links TRBV29-1 with TRBJ2-5; no confident D gene assignment can be made. Sample: blood. This clonotype originated in a woman aged 45-65 years with Graves' ophthalmopathy. The CDR3 region has the sequence CSVEQAQETQYF. In nucleotides, the sequence is TGCAGCGTTGAACAGGCCCAAGAGACCCAGTACTTC.